This record looks at one TCR beta chain sequence and its context. Its specificity is not known. This sample was taken from a study of T-cell reconstitution after alpha-beta-depleted transplantation in children. The CDR3 runs 16 residues. Trimming took 1 base from V and 5 from J; bases not matched to a gene: 7. Germline assignment: CDR1 SGHVS and CDR2 FQNEAQ. The study, taken as a whole, reports: After transplant, high TCRbeta diversity at day 60 in some patients arose from surviving recipient T cells and thymic progenitors. Where alpha-beta T cells came from about two months after transplant was reportedly several hundred expanded graft clones.

Researchers prepared the TCRbeta library using unique molecular identifiers, the study reports. TCRdb re-derived calls from the PCR reads in MiXCR, one entry per CDR3 protein. The sample yields about a million distinct CDR3 sequences, about 29% seen once. V is TRBV7-8 and J is TRBJ1-1, with TRBD1 matching 10 bases. This specimen consisted of PBMCs, mostly from graft donor cells, obtained 360 days after TCRalphabeta/CD19-depleted stem cell transplant. This clonotype was obtained from a boy younger than two who had a stem cell transplant for SCID, so the T cells may come from the graft donor. CDR3 region: CASSLGGQGRGTEAFF. CDR3 DNA sequence: TGTGCCAGCAGCTTAGGGGGACAGGGGCGGGGGACTGAAGCTTTCTTT.